The rows below give T cell receptor beta chains drawn from one sample of a study of shared clonotypes between healthy human individuals. Using immunoSEQ multiplex PCR, the repertoire was profiled, and TCRdb retains in-frame clones only, with some absent. The table includes about 380,000 clones, approximately 96% detected once. The sequenced sample was memory CD8+ T cells sorted from blood. The source of these receptors is a man between 25 and 39 years old in good health. The CDR3 runs from the conserved cysteine through the conserved F or W. The D gene is left open where the match is weak. For some rows the clone size is stated as once, few or many, or as a class when expanded; others skip it.

j_call	clone_size	d_call	v_call	cdr3_nt	cdr3_aa
TRBJ1-2	.	.	TRBV2	TGTGCCAGCAGGATCGAGGGATATGGCTACACCTTC	CASRIEGYGYTF
TRBJ2-4	once	.	TRBV2	TGTGCCAGCAGACTAGCAAACATTCAGTACTTC	CASRLANIQYF
TRBJ2-1	.	TRBD1	TRBV4-1	TGCGCCAGCAGCGGAGACAGGGCCCTTGAGCAGTTCTTC	CASSGDRALEQFF
TRBJ1-3	.	.	TRBV18	TGTGCCAGCTCACCGGGACGGATGAACATTCCTTCTGGAAACACCATATATTTT	CASSPGRMNIPSGNTIYF
TRBJ2-7	.	TRBD1	TRBV6-1	TGTGCCAGCTACCGACAGGGAAGCTCCTACGAGCAGTACTTC	CASYRQGSSYEQYF
TRBJ1-1	.	TRBD1	TRBV6-6	TGTGCCAGCAGTTACGGACAGGTGAACACTGAAGCTTTCTTT	CASSYGQVNTEAFF
TRBJ2-7	.	TRBD1	TRBV7-9	TGTGCCAGCAGCTCATGGACAGGGGCCTACGAGCAGTACTTC	CASSSWTGAYEQYF
TRBJ1-3	.	TRBD1	TRBV7-9	TGTGCCAGCAGCTTAACAGGGACAGCGCAAAACACCATATATTTT	CASSLTGTAQNTIYF
TRBJ2-7	once	TRBD1	TRBV28	TGTGCCAGCAGTTTCACTTGGACAGGGGCGGACTACGAGCAGTACTTC	CASSFTWTGADYEQYF
TRBJ2-7	.	TRBD2	TRBV19	TGTGCCAGTATGGGAGTAGCGGGAGTTCACTACTTC	CASMGVAGVHYF
TRBJ1-2	.	.	TRBV7-9	TGTGCCAGCAGCTTAGGACAGAAAGGGTATGGCTACACCTTC	CASSLGQKGYGYTF
TRBJ2-5	.	.	TRBV5-4	TGTGCCAGCAGCTTGTTAAGTGAAGAGACCCAGTACTTC	CASSLLSEETQYF
TRBJ2-5	.	.	TRBV10-3	TGTGCCATCAGCCTCGGGGAGACCCAGTACTTC	CAISLGETQYF
TRBJ2-2	once	.	TRBV5-4	TGTGCCAGCAGCTTGTCGTCCGGGTCAAGGAACACCGGGGAGCTGTTTTTT	CASSLSSGSRNTGELFF
TRBJ1-5	.	.	TRBV15	TGTGCCACCAGCAGAGATGGAGGGCGCAGTCAGCCCCAGCATTTT	CATSRDGGRSQPQHF
TRBJ2-2	.	TRBD1	TRBV30	TGTGCCTGGAGTAGGGACAGGGTGACCGGGGAGCTGTTTTTT	CAWSRDRVTGELFF
TRBJ1-1	.	.	TRBV18	TGTGCCAGCTCACCAAGGGATACTGAAGCTTTCTTT	CASSPRDTEAFF
TRBJ2-7	.	.	TRBV30	TGTGCCTGGAGTGTCGGGGGCGAGCAGTACTTC	CAWSVGGEQYF
TRBJ2-7	.	TRBD1	TRBV5-1	TGCGCCAGCAGCTTGCGTGGGACAGATCTCCACGAGCAGTACTTC	CASSLRGTDLHEQYF
TRBJ1-1	.	.	TRBV11-2	TGTGCCAGCAGCTTAGTGGTAGGGCGGTTTCCTAGGACTTTCTTT	CASSLVVGRFPRTFF
TRBJ1-1	.	.	TRBV28	TGTGCCAGCAGTCCGGACACGCACACTGAAGCTTTCTTT	CASSPDTHTEAFF
TRBJ1-5	.	.	TRBV6-5	TGTGCCAGCAGTTACTCAACAGATCAGCCCCAGCATTTT	CASSYSTDQPQHF
TRBJ2-7	.	.	TRBV13	TGTGCCAGCAGCAAACGGGGCGTAGTAGCCGAGCAGTACTTC	CASSKRGVVAEQYF
TRBJ1-2	.	.	TRBV4-2	TGTGCCAGCAGCCAAGGACATAACTATGGCTACACCTTC	CASSQGHNYGYTF
TRBJ2-3	.	TRBD1	TRBV2	TGTGCCAGCAGTGATCATGGGACAGAGATAGATACGCAGTATTTT	CASSDHGTEIDTQYF
TRBJ2-1	.	TRBD1	TRBV14	TGTGCCAGCAGCCCCCGATTTGGGGACAGGGACCACAATGAGCAGTTCTTC	CASSPRFGDRDHNEQFF
TRBJ2-2	.	TRBD2	TRBV13	TGTGCCAGCAGCCCACGGACTAGCGGAAACACCGGGGAGCTGTTTTTT	CASSPRTSGNTGELFF
TRBJ1-1	.	.	TRBV2	TGTGCCAGCAGTGAAGCGGTTGTCACTGAAGCTTTCTTT	CASSEAVVTEAFF
TRBJ2-2	.	.	TRBV5-1	TGCGCCAACCGGGACACCGTCACCGGGGAGCTGTTTTTT	CANRDTVTGELFF
TRBJ2-1	.	TRBD2	TRBV10-3	TGTGCCATCAGAACTAGCGGGAGGAGTTTGGGTGAGCAGTTCTTC	CAIRTSGRSLGEQFF
TRBJ2-7	once	TRBD2	TRBV7-2	TGTGCCAGCAGCTTACTAGCGGGAGGGGGCTCCTACGAGCAGTACTTC	CASSLLAGGGSYEQYF
TRBJ1-1	.	.	TRBV7-9	TGTGCCAGCAGCTTAAGGGGGAGGAACACTGAAGCTTTCTTT	CASSLRGRNTEAFF
TRBJ2-5	.	.	TRBV28	TGTGCCAGCAGTTTCCACAGGGTGGTGTTACAAGAGACCCAGTACTTC	CASSFHRVVLQETQYF
TRBJ2-2	.	.	TRBV25-1	TGTGCCAGCAGTGACCCTCGACTAGCGAACACCGGGGAGCTGTTTTTT	CASSDPRLANTGELFF
TRBJ1-1	once	.	TRBV6-1	TGTGCCAGCAGTGAATCAGGTGGGGGGAACACTGAAGCTTTCTTT	CASSESGGGNTEAFF
TRBJ2-4	.	.	TRBV2	TGTGCCAGCAGTGACAGCGAAGCCAAAAACATTCAGTACTTC	CASSDSEAKNIQYF
TRBJ2-7	.	TRBD1	TRBV28	TGTGCCAGCAGTTTCCCAGGGGGCCCCTACGAGCAGTACTTC	CASSFPGGPYEQYF
TRBJ1-2	.	TRBD1	TRBV30	TGTGCCTGGAGTGTACCCCCAGGGGGCTATGGCTACACCTTC	CAWSVPPGGYGYTF
TRBJ1-4	.	TRBD1	TRBV2	TGTGCCAGCAGGGGACAGGGTGAAAAACTGTTTTTT	CASRGQGEKLFF
TRBJ1-5	.	.	TRBV19	TGTGCCAGTAGGGGATACAGGGACCAGCCCCAGCATTTT	CASRGYRDQPQHF
TRBJ2-1	.	TRBD1	TRBV7-9	TGTGCCAGCAGCCAATTATTGACAGGGGCAGGCTACAATGAGCAGTTCTTC	CASSQLLTGAGYNEQFF
TRBJ2-3	.	.	TRBV5-1	TGCGCCAGCAGCTTGGCCCCTAGCGGCACAGATACGCAGTATTTT	CASSLAPSGTDTQYF
TRBJ1-4	.	.	TRBV5-1	TGCGCCAGCAGCTTAGATGAGGGGCATGAAAAACTGTTTTTT	CASSLDEGHEKLFF
TRBJ2-3	.	TRBD2	TRBV5-1	TGCGCCAGCAGCTTGGGCGGGAGGGGGACAGATACGCAGTATTTT	CASSLGGRGTDTQYF
TRBJ2-2	.	.	TRBV5-1	TGCGCCAGCAGCACCCAGGGCACCGGGGAGCTGTTTTTT	CASSTQGTGELFF
TRBJ1-2	.	TRBD1	TRBV7-9	TGTGCCAGCAGCTTAGCAGGGGGCCTTAGAGACTATGGCTACACCTTC	CASSLAGGLRDYGYTF